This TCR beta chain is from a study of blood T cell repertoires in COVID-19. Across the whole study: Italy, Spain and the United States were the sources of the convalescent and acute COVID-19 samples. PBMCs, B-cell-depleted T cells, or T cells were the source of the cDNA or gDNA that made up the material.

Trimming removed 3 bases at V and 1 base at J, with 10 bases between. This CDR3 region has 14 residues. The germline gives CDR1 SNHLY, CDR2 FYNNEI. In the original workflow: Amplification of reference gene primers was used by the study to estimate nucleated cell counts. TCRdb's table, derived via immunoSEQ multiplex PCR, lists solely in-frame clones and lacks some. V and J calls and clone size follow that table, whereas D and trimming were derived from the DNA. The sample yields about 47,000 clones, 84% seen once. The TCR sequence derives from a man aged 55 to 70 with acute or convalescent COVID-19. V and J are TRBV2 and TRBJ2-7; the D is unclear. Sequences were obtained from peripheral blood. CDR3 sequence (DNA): TGTGCCAGCAGTGACCTTGGGCAGTCCTACGAGCAGTACTTC. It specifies CASSDLGQSYEQYF.